These 28 T cell receptor beta chains originate from one sample sequenced in a study of blood T cell repertoires in COVID-19. The data were produced by immunoSEQ multiplex PCR, yet TCRdb's version contains in-frame clones alone and is incomplete. Of some 200,000 clones in the sample, about 91% were seen once. Source material: PBMCs or T cells enriched from blood (not recorded which). Receptors were obtained from a woman aged 18-29 years who had recovered from COVID-19.

This chain uses TRBV4-1 with TRBJ2-3; no reliable D call. V was cut by 3 bases and J by 3 bases, with 4 bases left in between. This CDR3 spans 12 amino acids. Germline V CDR1 and CDR2: MGHRA, YSYEKL. In DNA, the CDR3 is TGCGCCAGCAGCCACGGTACAGATACGCAGTATTTT. It yields the protein CASSHGTDTQYF.

J is TRBJ2-3 and V is TRBV5-1; D not resolved. V was pared by 2 bases and J by 2 bases, with 9 bases between. This CDR3 has 14 residues. The V gene's germline CDR1 is SGHRS and CDR2 YFSETQ. CDR3 in amino acids: CASSFRRLTDTQYF. Here the CDR3 DNA reads TGCGCCAGCAGCTTCCGGCGACTCACAGATACGCAGTATTTT.

This chain uses TRBV14 with TRBJ2-1; possibly TRBD1 for D (5 bases). Germline lookup yields CDR1 SGHDN and CDR2 FVKESK. The V gene lost 1 base and the J gene lost 3 bases, with 16 bases spanning the gap. This CDR3 is 17 amino acids long. CDR3 sequence: CASSQGLWGGVYNEQFF. The DNA for the CDR3 is TGTGCCAGCAGCCAAGGTCTCTGGGGCGGAGTCTACAATGAGCAGTTCTTC. Together with reference TRBV14 and TRBJ2-1, the CDR3 gives the full variable domain: EAGVTQFPSHSVIEKGQTVTLRCDPISGHDNLYWYRRVMGKEIKFLLHFVKESKQDESGMPNNRFLAERTGGTYSTLKVQPAELEDSGVYFCASSQGLWGGVYNEQFFGPGTRLTVL.

This chain links TRBV10-2 with TRBJ2-1, with 10 nucleotides matching TRBD2. The CDR3 runs to 18 residues. V shed 2 bases and J 6 bases; nucleotides not matched to a gene: 13. The germline gives CDR1 WSHSY, CDR2 SAAADI. Written as DNA, the CDR3 is TGCGCCAGCAGTGAGCGTGGTAGCGGGAGGAAATCCGTCAATGAGCAGTTCTTC. It codes for CASSERGSGRKSVNEQFF.

The chain is built from TRBV27 and TRBJ2-3; weak D call: TRBD1 (5 bases). In germline, CDR1 is MNHEY, CDR2 SMNVEV (reference sequence). V gave up 2 bases and J gave up 1 base, with 13 bases separating them. This CDR3 region has 16 residues. CDR3 sequence (DNA): TGTGCCAGCAGTTTAAGGGGCGAATTTCGCACAGATACGCAGTATTTT. It specifies CASSLRGEFRTDTQYF.

This chain connects TRBV7-8 to TRBJ2-6, with TRBD1 matching over 10 bases. There are 17 residues in the CDR3. Trimming cost V 5 bases and J 2 bases; bases outside gene matches: 6. Germline CDR1 SGHVS, CDR2 FQNEAQ. DNA of the CDR3: TGTGCCAGCAGCACCCCGGACAGGGGGGCTGGGGCCAACGTCCTGACTTTC. It codes for CASSTPDRGAGANVLTF.

V is TRBV28 and J is TRBJ2-7, with D unresolved. The V end lost 6 bases, the J end lost 2 bases, and 14 bases lay between the germline ends. Looked up from germline, CDR1 is MDHEN and CDR2 is SYDVKM. The CDR3 runs 14 residues. CDR3 in DNA: TGTGCCAGCAGACATGACGGGTGGCCCTACGAGCAGTACTTC. It specifies CASRHDGWPYEQYF. Filled out from reference TRBV28 and TRBJ2-7, the complete variable domain reads DVKVTQSSRYLVKRTGEKVFLECVQDMDHENMFWYRQDPGLGLRLIYFSYDVKMKEKGDIPEGYSVSREKKERFSLILESASTNQTSMYLCASRHDGWPYEQYFGPGTRLTVT.

The CDR3 spells CASSWETGWNTGELFF. The CDR3 DNA follows: TGTGCCAGCAGCTGGGAGACAGGCTGGAACACCGGGGAGCTGTTTTTT. V is TRBV5-6 and J is TRBJ2-2, with TRBD1 as a possible D gene (6 bases). V was shortened by 3 bases and J by 1 base, with 13 bases between the two germline ends. The CDR3 spans 16 residues. Germline-derived CDR1 and CDR2 are SGHDT and YYEEEE.

The J gene is TRBJ2-1, the V gene TRBV24-1, with 8 bases identical to TRBD2. CDR3 size: 18 residues. In germline, CDR1 is KGHDR, CDR2 SFDVKD. The V segment lost 5 bases and the J segment 2 bases; nucleotides outside the gene matches: 13. The CDR3 DNA follows: TGTGCCACCAGTGTGAGCGGGAGTCGCCCAAAAACCTACAATGAGCAGTTCTTC. This encodes CATSVSGSRPKTYNEQFF.

This chain joins TRBV6-1 and TRBJ2-1; 7 nucleotides line up with TRBD2. This CDR3 has 12 amino acids. Germline loops: CDR1 MNHNS, CDR2 SASEGT. After removal of 4 bases from V and 6 bases from J, the junction contained 0 bases not matched to a gene. The CDR3: CASSGGSNEQFF. CDR3 bases: TGTGCCAGCAGTGGCGGGAGCAATGAGCAGTTCTTC.

V is TRBV19 and J is TRBJ1-5; TRBD1 is a possible D gene (6 bases). The CDR3 totals 15 residues. The V end was cut by 5 bases, the J end by 0 bases, with 11 bases between. Germline lookup yields CDR1 LNHDA and CDR2 SQIVND (reference sequence). CDR3 protein: CASSPHRDSNQPQHF. For the CDR3, the DNA is TGTGCCAGTAGTCCCCACAGGGATAGCAATCAGCCCCAGCATTTT.

This chain joins TRBV11-3 and TRBJ2-7; a possible D gene is TRBD1 (6 bases). This CDR3 has 15 amino acids. V was clipped by 6 bases and J by 1 base, with 16 bases between them. Germline values: CDR1 SGHNT, CDR2 YENEEA. CDR3 DNA sequence: TGTGCCAGCAGACCCCTCAGGGGTAGTTCCTACGAGCAGTACTTC. This gives the protein CASRPLRGSSYEQYF.

This chain uses TRBV3-1 (or the pseudogene TRBV3-2) with TRBJ1-1, with unresolved D. CDR1 is LGHDT, CDR2 YNNKEL, per germline (reference sequence). V was shortened by 1 base and J by 4 bases, with 10 bases between the two germline ends. CDR3 size: 14 residues. This CDR3 reads CASSQGRTATEAFF. DNA of the CDR3: TGTGCCAGCAGCCAAGGTCGAACAGCCACTGAAGCTTTCTTT.

This chain links TRBV18 with TRBJ2-7, with 9 nucleotides matching TRBD1. Germline loops: CDR1 KGHSH, CDR2 LQKENI. This CDR3 region has 17 residues. Trimming at V came to 3 bases and at J to 0 bases, leaving 9 bases not matched to a gene. CDR3 nucleotide sequence: TGTGCCAGCTCACCCTTGACAGGGGGTAGGAGCTCCTACGAGCAGTACTTC. Protein product: CASSPLTGGRSSYEQYF. The entire variable domain, with the rest obtained from reference TRBV18 and TRBJ2-7, is as follows: NAGVMQNPRHLVRRRGQEARLRCSPMKGHSHVYWYRQLPEEGLKFMVYLQKENIIDESGMPKERFSAEFPKEGPSILRIQQVVRGDSAAYFCASSPLTGGRSSYEQYFGPGTRLTVT.

The chain couples TRBV10-3 to TRBJ2-7; TRBD2 aligns across 7 bases. V lost 4 bases and J lost 2; bases outside the gene matches: 2. The CDR3 has 13 residues. The germline V gene encodes CDR1 ENHRY and CDR2 SYGVKD. CDR3 sequence reads: CAISAGLAYEQYF. The CDR3 DNA reads as TGTGCCATCAGTGCAGGACTAGCCTACGAGCAGTACTTC.

V is TRBV9 and J is TRBJ2-7, with a tentative D call TRBD2 (5 bases). The CDR3 covers 15 residues. V lost 4 bases to trimming and J lost 3 bases, with 17 bases between them. The germline gives CDR1 SGDLS, CDR2 YYNGEE. CDR3: CASSRRELPHYEQYF. In DNA form, the CDR3 reads TGTGCCAGCAGCCGACGGGAACTACCTCACTACGAGCAGTACTTC.

V is TRBV19 and J is TRBJ2-2; tentatively, D is TRBD2 (6 bases). The CDR3 covers 16 residues. Trimming cost V 6 bases and J 8 bases, with 22 bases left between them. The germline V gene has CDR1 LNHDA and CDR2 SQIVND (reference sequence). The DNA of the CDR3 is TGTGCCAGTAGCCAACGGGGACTCCAAAAAGGGGGGGAGCTGTTTTTT. As protein: CASSQRGLQKGGELFF.

The chain has TRBV9 and TRBJ2-1; 11 bases are a match to TRBD2. V dropped 4 bases and J dropped 10; count of bases not matched to a gene: 7. The CDR3 is 14 amino acids. Germline assignment: CDR1 SGDLS and CDR2 YYNGEE. For the CDR3, the DNA is TGTGCCAGCAGCCCCAGGACTAGCGGGCGCGAGCAGTTCTTC. It specifies CASSPRTSGREQFF.

As for this clone: The junction and the germline gene differ at one end; a read error may be behind it. The V call is TRBV7-7, the J call TRBJ2-2, with 9 bases aligning to TRBD2. This CDR3 comprises 17 residues. The germline V gene encodes CDR1 SSHAT and CDR2 FNYEAQ (reference sequence). The CDR3 region has the DNA TGTGCTAGCAGCTTGCGGCTCGCGGGAGGGCCTGCCGGGGAGCTGTTTTTT. Its protein is CASSLRLAGGPAGELFF.

The chain links TRBV4-3 to TRBJ2-7; 10 nucleotides line up with TRBD1. Germline-derived CDR1 and CDR2 are LGHNA and YSLEER. The trim removed 3 bases at V and 3 bases at J, leaving 5 bases unmatched. This CDR3 comprises 15 residues. The CDR3 is CASSQGRTGGYEQYF. Written as DNA, the CDR3 is TGCGCCAGCAGCCAGGGTCGGACAGGGGGCTACGAGCAGTACTTC.

This chain connects TRBV3-1 (or the pseudogene TRBV3-2) to TRBJ2-6, with D perhaps TRBD1 (6 bases). The CDR3 has 14 residues. CDR1 is LGHDT, CDR2 YNNKEL, per germline (reference sequence). Trimming stripped 5 bases from V and 4 bases from J, with 9 bases between. In DNA form, the CDR3 reads TGTGCCAGCAGCTCAGGGGTAGGGGCCAACGTCCTGACTTTC. Its translation: CASSSGVGANVLTF.

The CDR3 DNA sequence: TGTGCCAGCAGTCGGGCGGGGGGACCCGCCGAGCAGTACTTC. It yields the protein CASSRAGGPAEQYF. The chain carries TRBV27 and TRBJ2-7; 8 nucleotides match TRBD2. V lost 5 bases and J lost 6; bases outside the gene matches: 9. Germline V lookup: CDR1 MNHEY, CDR2 SMNVEV (reference sequence). The length of the CDR3 is 14 residues.

This chain uses TRBV5-6 with TRBJ2-2; the match to TRBD2 covers 11 bases. The V gene's germline CDR1 is SGHDT and CDR2 YYEEEE. V shed 4 bases and J 9 bases; nucleotides not matched to a gene: 11. This CDR3 contains 16 residues. CDR3 loop: CASSPTSGSFGRELFF. In DNA form, the CDR3 reads TGTGCCAGCAGCCCCACTAGCGGGAGTTTCGGCCGGGAGCTGTTTTTT.

The CDR3 region is CARDRVAKNIQYF. For the CDR3, the DNA is TGTGCCAGAGACAGGGTAGCCAAAAACATTCAGTACTTC. The chain couples TRBV14 to TRBJ2-4; 7 nucleotides match TRBD1. The CDR3 totals 13 residues. V shed 9 bases and J 0 bases; nucleotides not matched to a gene: 2. Germline CDR1 and CDR2: SGHDN and FVKESK.

The genes are TRBV30 and TRBJ1-4, with 7 bases aligning to TRBD1. J was trimmed by 6 bases and V by 0 bases; bases with no gene match: 7. The V gene's germline CDR1 is GTSNPN and CDR2 SVGIG (reference sequence). The CDR3 spans 15 residues. CDR3 sequence reads: CAWSVRGREYEKLFF. In DNA, the CDR3 is TGTGCCTGGAGTGTAAGGGGGCGCGAGTATGAAAAACTGTTTTTT.

J is TRBJ2-2 and V is TRBV3-1 (or the pseudogene TRBV3-2), with D tentatively TRBD1 (6 bases). V lost 5 bases and J 2 bases, leaving 18 bases between the germline ends. Germline V gives CDR1 LGHDT, CDR2 YNNKEL (reference sequence). This CDR3 has 17 residues. CDR3 nucleotide sequence: TGTGCCAGCAGCATCCACCCCCGGACAGCTAACACCGGGGAGCTGTTTTTT. It codes for CASSIHPRTANTGELFF.

This clone appeared a single time. This chain links TRBV19 with TRBJ2-1; TRBD2 is a possible D gene (5 bases). The CDR3 contains 13 residues. Between the trimmed V and J ends, which lost 3 bases and 6 bases, there was a span of 9 bases. Germline-derived CDR1 and CDR2 are LNHDA and SQIVND (reference sequence). The CDR3 here is CASSIFEGNEQFF. CDR3 coding DNA: TGTGCCAGTAGTATCTTTGAGGGCAATGAGCAGTTCTTC.

J is TRBJ2-1 and V is TRBV6-4; D not certain. The CDR3 is 13 amino acids. Germline assignment: CDR1 MRHNA and CDR2 SNTAGT. Trimming cost V 6 bases and J 5 bases, with 11 bases left between them. In DNA, the CDR3 is TGTGCCAGCAGCGTAGAGGTTGACAATGAGCAGTTCTTC. Residues: CASSVEVDNEQFF.